The source of this T cell receptor (beta chain) is a study of shared clonotypes between healthy human individuals. Overall study results and limits: The study drew on few donors, limiting represented genetic and exposure-history diversity. The study found lower generation probabilities in non-shared clonotypes than in those shared by all four donors. Blood was the only sampled material, and tissue repertoires likely differ.

Sequencing was performed with immunoSEQ multiplex PCR; in TCRdb, only in-frame clones are kept and a portion is missing. The sample holds about 1.1 million clones, 70% to 85% seen once. The CD4+ fraction was divided into a CD45RA+ naive subset and a CD45RA-negative memory subset. Points on this clone: The antigen is not known.

The sample consisted of memory CD4+ T cells from PBMCs. Subset noted: CD45RA-negative fraction. This sequence was found in a man aged 18 to 29 in good health. Some clones in this sample may be carry-over from other donors' samples.

In DNA form, the CDR3 reads TGTGCCAGCAGCTTAAGGGGTTCCGGGGAGCTGTTTTTT. Protein: CASSLRGSGELFF. This sequence joins TRBV7-3 and TRBJ2-2; D unclear. From germline, CDR1 is SGHTA and CDR2 FQGTGA. V lost 1 base and J lost 6, with 6 bases in between. The CDR3 extends over 13 amino acids.